This T cell receptor beta chain was sequenced during a study of shared clonotypes between healthy human individuals. Study-wide context: CD4 naive cells filled three plates per donor, CD4 memory three, CD8 naive two and CD8 memory one. Regarding the study as a whole: Sharing across a handful of donors was seen in roughly 5% of naive CD4 clonotypes. Against clonotypes common to all four donors, non-shared ones had lower generation probabilities.

This CDR3 region has 14 residues. Germline-derived CDR1 and CDR2 are SQVTM and ANQGSEA. V lost 2 bases and J lost 1, with 11 bases in between. Profiled with immunoSEQ multiplex PCR; TCRdb holds only in-frame clones, not every one. The sample comprises about 980,000 clones, about three quarters of which are singletons, and roughly 1.5% rests with the top ten. Comment on this clone: What it binds is not known.

The TCR originated in a man aged 18 to 35 in good health. This rearrangement joins TRBV29-1 to TRBJ1-1; D unresolved. Sequencing was performed on memory CD4+ T cells sorted from blood. Subset given: CD45RA-negative fraction. The CDR3 sequence: CSVELGQTNTEAFF. CDR3 bases: TGCAGCGTTGAACTCGGCCAGACGAACACTGAAGCTTTCTTT.